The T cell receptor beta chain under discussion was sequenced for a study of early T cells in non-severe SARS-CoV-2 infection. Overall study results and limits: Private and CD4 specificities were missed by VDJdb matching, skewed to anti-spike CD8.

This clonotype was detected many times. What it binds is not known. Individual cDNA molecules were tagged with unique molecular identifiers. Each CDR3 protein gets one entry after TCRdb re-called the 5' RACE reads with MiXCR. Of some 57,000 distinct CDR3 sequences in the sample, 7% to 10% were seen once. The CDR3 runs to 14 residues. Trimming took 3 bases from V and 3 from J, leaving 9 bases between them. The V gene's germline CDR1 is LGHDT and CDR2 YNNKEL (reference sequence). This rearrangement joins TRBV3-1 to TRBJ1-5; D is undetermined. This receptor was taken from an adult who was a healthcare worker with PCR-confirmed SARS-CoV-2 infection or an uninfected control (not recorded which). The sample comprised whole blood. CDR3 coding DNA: TGTGCCAGCAGCCAGGGTACGAACAATCAGCCCCAGCATTTT. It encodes CASSQGTNNQPQHF.